This T cell receptor beta chain emerged from a study of T cell clonotyping in hematopoietic cell transplantation. The study, taken as a whole, reports: Recipient TCR diversity dropped after transplant; expanded clonotypes rose from day 30 to 180.

Documented time point: recipient sample about 28 days before transplant, after cytoreduction. Method: immunoSEQ multiplex PCR; TCRdb's copy keeps in-frame clones and lacks some. The sample carries over 45,000 clones, 70% to 90% recorded once. V lost 5 bases and J 1 base, leaving 14 bases between the germline ends. Per the germline V gene, CDR1 is MDHEN and CDR2 is SYDVKM. The CDR3 spans 15 residues. A remark on this clone: Antigen: not known.

The sequencing used peripheral blood mononuclear cells, collected before stem cell transplant. V usage is TRBV28 and J usage is TRBJ1-1, with D possibly matching TRBD1 (6 bases). The TCR originated in a man aged 55 to 70 with biphenotypic leukemia. Some clones in this sample may be carry-over from other donors' samples. CDR3 sequence (DNA): TGTGCCAGCAGTCCTCGGGGGGCACCGAACACTGAAGCTTTCTTT. Its translation is CASSPRGAPNTEAFF.